This entry is about one T cell receptor beta chain. V lost 5 bases to trimming and J lost 3 bases; unmatched junction nucleotides: 11. The germline CDR1 and CDR2 sequences are MGHDK and SYGVNS. The CDR3 extends over 17 amino acids. The sample is drawn from a study of control samples from healthy donors and cancer patients. Using immunoSEQ multiplex PCR, the repertoire was profiled, and TCRdb retains in-frame clones only, with some absent. This table holds around 150,000 clones, about 94% found once. This rearrangement joins TRBV25-1 to TRBJ1-3; the match to TRBD1 covers 9 bases. What was sequenced was blood. The clonotype comes from a woman in her thirties or forties in good health. The CDR3 nucleotides read TGTGCCAGCAGTCAACCCTTACGGGACAGGGTTGGAAACACCATATATTTT. It yields the protein CASSQPLRDRVGNTIYF.